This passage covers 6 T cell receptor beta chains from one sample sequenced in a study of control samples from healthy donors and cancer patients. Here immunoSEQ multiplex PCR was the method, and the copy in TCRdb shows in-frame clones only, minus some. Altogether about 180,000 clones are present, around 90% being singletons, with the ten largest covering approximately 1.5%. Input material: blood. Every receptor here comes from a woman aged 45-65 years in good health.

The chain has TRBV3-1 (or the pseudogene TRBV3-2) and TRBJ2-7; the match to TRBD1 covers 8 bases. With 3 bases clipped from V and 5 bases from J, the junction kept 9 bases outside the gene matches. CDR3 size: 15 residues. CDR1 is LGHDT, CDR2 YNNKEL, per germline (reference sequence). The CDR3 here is CASSQGQGARNEQYF. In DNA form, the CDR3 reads TGTGCCAGCAGCCAGGGGCAGGGGGCGAGGAACGAGCAGTACTTC.

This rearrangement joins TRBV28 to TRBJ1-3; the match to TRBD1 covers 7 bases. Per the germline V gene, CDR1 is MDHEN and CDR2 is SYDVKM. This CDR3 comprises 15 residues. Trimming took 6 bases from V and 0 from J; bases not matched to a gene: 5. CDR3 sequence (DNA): TGTGCCAGCAGGGAGGGGACAGCCTCTGGAAACACCATATATTTT. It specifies CASREGTASGNTIYF.

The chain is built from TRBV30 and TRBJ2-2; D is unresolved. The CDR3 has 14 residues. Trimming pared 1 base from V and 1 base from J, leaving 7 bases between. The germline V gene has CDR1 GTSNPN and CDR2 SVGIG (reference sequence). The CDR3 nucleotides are TGTGCCTGGAGTGACAGCTTGAACACCGGGGAGCTGTTTTTT. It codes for CAWSDSLNTGELFF.

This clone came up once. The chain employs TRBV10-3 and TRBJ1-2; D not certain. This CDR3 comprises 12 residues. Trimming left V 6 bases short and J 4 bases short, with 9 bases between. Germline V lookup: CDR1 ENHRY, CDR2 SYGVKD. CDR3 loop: CAIRTRSYGYTF. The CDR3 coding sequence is TGTGCCATCAGGACAAGGAGCTATGGCTACACCTTC.

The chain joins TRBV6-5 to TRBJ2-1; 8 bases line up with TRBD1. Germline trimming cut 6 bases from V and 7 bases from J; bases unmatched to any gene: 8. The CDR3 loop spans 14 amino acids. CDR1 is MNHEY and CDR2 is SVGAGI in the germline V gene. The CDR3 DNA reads TGTGCCAGCAGGGCAGGGGGCACTTTTAATGAGCAGTTCTTC. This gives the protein CASRAGGTFNEQFF.

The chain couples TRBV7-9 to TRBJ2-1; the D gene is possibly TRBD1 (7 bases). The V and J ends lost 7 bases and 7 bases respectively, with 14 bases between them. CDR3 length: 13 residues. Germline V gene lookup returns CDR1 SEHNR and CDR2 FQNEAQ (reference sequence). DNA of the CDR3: TGTGCCAGCACCGACAGGGCGGGAAATGAGCAGTTCTTC. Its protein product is CASTDRAGNEQFF.